This is a list of T cell receptor beta chains from one sample in a study of CD8 T cells in ankylosing spondylitis. TCRdb used MiXCR to reprocess the 5' RACE reads, holding one entry per CDR3 protein. This sample has about 270,000 distinct CDR3 sequences, with 32% found just once. Input material: blood, either unsorted or a sorted T cell fraction (not recorded which). The receptors were sampled from a male donor with ankylosing spondylitis or in good health (not recorded which). The CDR3 runs from the conserved cysteine through the conserved F or W. The D gene is left open where the match is weak. Some rows have no size entry. The others give once, few or many, or a class for an expanded clone.

CDR3,DNA,size,V,D,J
CSAADPNTRQGGSNEQFF,TGCAGTGCTGCCGACCCTAATACGAGACAGGGTGGTTCCAATGAGCAGTTCTTC,.,TRBV20-1,TRBD1,TRBJ2-1
CAISEGQGWNTEAFF,TGTGCCATCAGTGAGGGACAGGGGTGGAACACTGAAGCTTTCTTT,.,TRBV10-3,TRBD1,TRBJ1-1
CASSLGGSLTDTQYF,TGCGCCAGCAGCTTGGGAGGCAGCCTCACAGATACGCAGTATTTT,.,TRBV5-1,.,TRBJ2-3
CASSLWAGGLSEQYF,TGTGCCAGCAGTTTATGGGCGGGGGGGCTCTCCGAGCAGTACTTC,.,TRBV12-3/TRBV12-4,TRBD2,TRBJ2-7
CASSLRDSYYEQYF,TGTGCCAGCAGCTTACGGGACAGTTACTACGAGCAGTACTTC,.,TRBV5-6,TRBD1,TRBJ2-7
CASSQAGSGDGVSPLHF,TGTGCCAGCAGCCAAGCGGGCTCCGGTGACGGGGTTTCACCCCTCCACTTT,few,TRBV4-2,.,TRBJ1-6
CASSPTYDRDYNEQFF,TGTGCCAGCAGCCCAACCTATGACAGGGACTACAATGAGCAGTTCTTC,.,TRBV5-6,TRBD1,TRBJ2-1
CASTRSGELFF,TGTGCCAGCACGAGAAGCGGGGAGCTGTTTTTT,few,TRBV12-3/TRBV12-4,.,TRBJ2-2
CASSYGPPLASGGGLETQYF,TGTGCCAGCAGTTACGGGCCCCCCCTGGCTAGCGGGGGAGGGTTAGAGACCCAGTACTTC,.,TRBV6-2/TRBV6-3,TRBD2,TRBJ2-5
CASSQDLRGPSTF,TGCGCCAGCAGCCAAGATTTAAGGGGTCCGTCCACCTTC,.,TRBV4-1,.,TRBJ1-2
CSARDHFQAQETQYF,TGCAGTGCTAGAGATCATTTCCAGGCCCAAGAGACCCAGTACTTC,few,TRBV20-1,.,TRBJ2-5
CASSQEVRGTDTQYF,TGCGCCAGCAGCCAAGAAGTTCGGGGCACAGATACGCAGTATTTT,few,TRBV4-1,.,TRBJ2-3
CASSLPGGNEQYF,TGCGCCAGCAGCCTACCAGGGGGAAACGAGCAGTACTTC,.,TRBV5-1,TRBD1,TRBJ2-7
CASSLGTVRDYGYTF,TGTGCCAGCAGCTTGGGGACAGTGCGGGACTATGGCTACACCTTC,.,TRBV5-6,.,TRBJ1-2
CASSLLGTGTDTQYF,TGCGCCAGCAGCTTGTTAGGTACGGGCACAGATACGCAGTATTTT,.,TRBV5-1,.,TRBJ2-3
CASSPGTDNQPQHF,TGTGCCAGCAGCCCCGGGACAGATAATCAGCCCCAGCATTTT,.,TRBV3-1,TRBD1,TRBJ1-5
CASSWAQGQPAQETQYF,TGCGCCAGCAGCTGGGCCCAGGGACAGCCCGCTCAAGAGACCCAGTACTTC,many,TRBV5-1,TRBD1,TRBJ2-5
CATSPGLRTDTQYF,TGTGCCACCAGCCCGGGACTTCGCACAGATACGCAGTATTTT,.,TRBV24-1,.,TRBJ2-3
CASSYVAGNQPQHF,TGTGCCAGCAGTTACGTCGCTGGGAATCAGCCCCAGCATTTT,.,TRBV6-5,.,TRBJ1-5
CAISERAGSTYEQYF,TGTGCCATCAGTGAGAGGGCAGGGTCGACGTACGAGCAGTACTTC,few,TRBV10-3,.,TRBJ2-7
CASSLGPGFSYEQYF,TGTGCCAGCAGCTTGGGGCCAGGGTTCTCCTACGAGCAGTACTTC,.,TRBV5-5,.,TRBJ2-7
CASSHKQGARTGELFF,TGCGCCAGCAGCCACAAACAGGGGGCGCGAACCGGGGAGCTGTTTTTT,.,TRBV4-1,TRBD1,TRBJ2-2
CASSVGGTSGSPLHF,TGTGCCAGCAGTGTCGGGGGGACCTCTGGATCACCCCTCCACTTT,.,TRBV12-3/TRBV12-4,.,TRBJ1-6
CASSSPQGATQYF,TGTGCCAGCAGTTCCCCACAGGGTGCTACGCAGTATTTT,few,TRBV6-5,.,TRBJ2-3
CASSLVAMNTEAFF,TGTGCCAGCAGCTTAGTAGCGATGAACACTGAAGCTTTCTTT,.,TRBV7-9,.,TRBJ1-1
CSTQGNQETQYF,TGCAGCACACAGGGTAACCAAGAGACCCAGTACTTC,few,TRBV29-1,.,TRBJ2-5
CASTAAQNIQYF,TGTGCCAGCACGGCGGCCCAAAACATTCAGTACTTC,.,TRBV6-6,.,TRBJ2-4
CASSQDSWRTPREYIQYF,TGTGCCAGCAGCCAAGATAGCTGGCGGACACCTCGGGAATACATTCAGTACTTC,.,TRBV3-1,.,TRBJ2-4
CSARDRDRASYEQYF,TGCAGTGCTAGAGATCGGGACAGGGCCTCCTACGAGCAGTACTTC,many,TRBV20-1,TRBD1,TRBJ2-7
CASSQVGGVGANGLTF,TGTGCCAGCAGCCAAGTAGGGGGCGTCGGGGCCAACGGCCTGACTTTC,.,TRBV3-1,TRBD1,TRBJ2-6
CASSFPGPSNYGYTF,TGTGCCAGCAGTTTTCCGGGACCGAGTAACTATGGCTACACCTTC,.,TRBV28,.,TRBJ1-2
CASSQGGGEQYF,TGTGCCAGCAGCCAAGGGGGGGGAGAGCAGTACTTC,.,TRBV11-2,.,TRBJ2-7
CATSALDTYNEQFF,TGTGCCACCAGCGCTCTAGACACCTACAATGAGCAGTTCTTC,once,TRBV15,.,TRBJ2-1
CSVADRDINEKLFF,TGCAGCGTTGCAGACCGGGACATAAATGAAAAACTGTTTTTT,few,TRBV29-1,.,TRBJ1-4
CSVVWREAGTDTQYF,TGCAGCGTTGTTTGGAGGGAAGCGGGCACAGATACGCAGTATTTT,.,TRBV29-1,.,TRBJ2-3
CSATKNNEQFF,TGCAGTGCCACAAAAAACAATGAGCAGTTCTTC,few,TRBV20-1,.,TRBJ2-1
CSASRVGEQFF,TGCAGTGCAAGTAGGGTGGGTGAGCAGTTCTTC,few,TRBV20-1,.,TRBJ2-1
CSVGDRVSTYEQYF,TGCAGCGTTGGGGACAGGGTTTCGACCTACGAGCAGTACTTC,few,TRBV29-1,TRBD1,TRBJ2-7
CASRLAGITDTQYF,TGCGCCAGCAGGTTAGCGGGGATCACAGATACGCAGTATTTT,few,TRBV10-2,TRBD2,TRBJ2-3
CASSPRQGLNYGYTF,TGTGCCAGCAGCCCCCGGCAGGGTCTTAACTATGGCTACACCTTC,once,TRBV5-6,.,TRBJ1-2
CASSLPGQGARGYTF,TGTGCCAGCAGCTTGCCTGGACAGGGGGCACGTGGCTACACCTTC,.,TRBV5-5,TRBD1,TRBJ1-2
CSVDAGHSFGEQFF,TGCAGCGTTGATGCGGGGCACTCTTTTGGTGAGCAGTTCTTC,.,TRBV29-1,.,TRBJ2-1
CSAPGRGQGDHEQYF,TGCAGTGCTCCGGGTCGGGGACAGGGAGATCACGAGCAGTACTTC,.,TRBV20-1,TRBD1,TRBJ2-7
CASSLDRAYGYTF,TGTGCCAGCAGCTTAGATCGAGCTTATGGCTACACCTTC,.,TRBV11-2,.,TRBJ1-2
CASTAFQGAFTEAFF,TGTGCCAGCACCGCTTTTCAGGGGGCGTTCACTGAAGCTTTCTTT,.,TRBV6-1,TRBD1,TRBJ1-1
CASRLGPPGETQYF,TGCGCCAGCAGACTCGGACCTCCGGGGGAGACCCAGTACTTC,.,TRBV10-2,.,TRBJ2-5
CSARRTENQPQHF,TGCAGTGCTAGGAGGACCGAGAATCAGCCCCAGCATTTT,.,TRBV20-1,.,TRBJ1-5
CSPGGGSTDTQYF,TGCAGCCCGGGTGGGGGTAGCACAGATACGCAGTATTTT,few,TRBV29-1,.,TRBJ2-3
CASSLNGRSGNTIYF,TGCGCCAGCAGCCTCAACGGCCGCTCTGGAAACACCATATATTTT,.,TRBV5-1,.,TRBJ1-3
CASSPPGVPGHAFF,TGTGCCAGCTCACCGCCAGGGGTGCCGGGGCACGCTTTCTTT,.,TRBV18,.,TRBJ1-1
CAISESLAQGEKLFF,TGTGCCATCAGTGAGTCGCTGGCCCAGGGTGAAAAACTGTTTTTT,.,TRBV10-3,.,TRBJ1-4
CASRAGTKTEAFF,TGTGCCAGCAGGGCCGGGACAAAGACTGAAGCTTTCTTT,few,TRBV12-3/TRBV12-4,.,TRBJ1-1
CATSDLVEGQFF,TGTGCCACCAGTGATCTCGTGGAGGGACAGTTCTTC,.,TRBV24-1,.,TRBJ2-1
CASSYPDRVGYTF,TGTGCCAGCAGTTACCCTGACAGGGTTGGCTACACCTTC,few,TRBV6-5,TRBD1,TRBJ1-2
CSASRADNSPLHF,TGCAGTGCTAGCCGGGCGGATAATTCACCCCTCCACTTT,few,TRBV20-1,.,TRBJ1-6